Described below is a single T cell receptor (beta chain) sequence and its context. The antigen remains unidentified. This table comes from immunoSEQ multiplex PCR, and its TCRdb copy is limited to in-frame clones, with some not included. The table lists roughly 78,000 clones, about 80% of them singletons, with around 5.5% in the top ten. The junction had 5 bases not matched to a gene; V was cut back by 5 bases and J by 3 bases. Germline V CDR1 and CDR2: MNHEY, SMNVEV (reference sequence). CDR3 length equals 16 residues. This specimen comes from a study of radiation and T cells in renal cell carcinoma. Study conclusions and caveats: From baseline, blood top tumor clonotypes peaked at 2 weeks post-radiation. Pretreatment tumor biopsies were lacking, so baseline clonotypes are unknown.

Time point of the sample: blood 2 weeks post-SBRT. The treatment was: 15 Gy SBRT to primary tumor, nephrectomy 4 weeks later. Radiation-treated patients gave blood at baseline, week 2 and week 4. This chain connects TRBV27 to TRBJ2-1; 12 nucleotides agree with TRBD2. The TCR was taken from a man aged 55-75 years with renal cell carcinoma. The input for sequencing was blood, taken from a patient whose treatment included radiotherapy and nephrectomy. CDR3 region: CASSVLAGGFYNEQFF. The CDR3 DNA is TGTGCCAGCAGTGTTCTAGCGGGAGGGTTCTACAATGAGCAGTTCTTC.